This TCR beta chain was captured by sequencing in a study of T cells in Graves' hyperthyroidism and ophthalmopathy. Cells are PBMCs isolated from about 10 ml of fresh blood. Study observations and caveats: Researchers report that a 13 V-J model separated ophthalmopathy from stable hyperthyroidism. The blood repertoire included most of the expanded thyroid clonotypes above 0.001. Ophthalmopathy onset followed model prediction by a median about seven months.

This clonotype was seen repeatedly, ten times or more. Its target is not known. Deletions cut 10 bases from V and 5 bases from J, with 22 bases between. This CDR3 has 15 amino acids. Per the germline V gene, CDR1 is SGHRS and CDR2 is YFSETQ. RNA transcripts served as the template for amplifying TCR beta CDR3 regions. When the TCR CDR3 underwent first-round RT-PCR, the HTBI primer set was used. TCRdb analysed the multiplex PCR reads with MiXCR anew, one entry per CDR3 protein. The data hold over 450,000 distinct CDR3 sequences, with 15% to 20% observed a single time. The sequencing sample was made of blood. This chain joins TRBV5-1 and TRBJ2-1; D ambiguous. The TCR was taken from a woman aged 18-35 years with Graves' ophthalmopathy. In DNA, the CDR3 is TGCGCCTCCAAACCAACGAGGATTCGGGACAATGAGCAGTTCTTC. Translated, it gives CASKPTRIRDNEQFF.